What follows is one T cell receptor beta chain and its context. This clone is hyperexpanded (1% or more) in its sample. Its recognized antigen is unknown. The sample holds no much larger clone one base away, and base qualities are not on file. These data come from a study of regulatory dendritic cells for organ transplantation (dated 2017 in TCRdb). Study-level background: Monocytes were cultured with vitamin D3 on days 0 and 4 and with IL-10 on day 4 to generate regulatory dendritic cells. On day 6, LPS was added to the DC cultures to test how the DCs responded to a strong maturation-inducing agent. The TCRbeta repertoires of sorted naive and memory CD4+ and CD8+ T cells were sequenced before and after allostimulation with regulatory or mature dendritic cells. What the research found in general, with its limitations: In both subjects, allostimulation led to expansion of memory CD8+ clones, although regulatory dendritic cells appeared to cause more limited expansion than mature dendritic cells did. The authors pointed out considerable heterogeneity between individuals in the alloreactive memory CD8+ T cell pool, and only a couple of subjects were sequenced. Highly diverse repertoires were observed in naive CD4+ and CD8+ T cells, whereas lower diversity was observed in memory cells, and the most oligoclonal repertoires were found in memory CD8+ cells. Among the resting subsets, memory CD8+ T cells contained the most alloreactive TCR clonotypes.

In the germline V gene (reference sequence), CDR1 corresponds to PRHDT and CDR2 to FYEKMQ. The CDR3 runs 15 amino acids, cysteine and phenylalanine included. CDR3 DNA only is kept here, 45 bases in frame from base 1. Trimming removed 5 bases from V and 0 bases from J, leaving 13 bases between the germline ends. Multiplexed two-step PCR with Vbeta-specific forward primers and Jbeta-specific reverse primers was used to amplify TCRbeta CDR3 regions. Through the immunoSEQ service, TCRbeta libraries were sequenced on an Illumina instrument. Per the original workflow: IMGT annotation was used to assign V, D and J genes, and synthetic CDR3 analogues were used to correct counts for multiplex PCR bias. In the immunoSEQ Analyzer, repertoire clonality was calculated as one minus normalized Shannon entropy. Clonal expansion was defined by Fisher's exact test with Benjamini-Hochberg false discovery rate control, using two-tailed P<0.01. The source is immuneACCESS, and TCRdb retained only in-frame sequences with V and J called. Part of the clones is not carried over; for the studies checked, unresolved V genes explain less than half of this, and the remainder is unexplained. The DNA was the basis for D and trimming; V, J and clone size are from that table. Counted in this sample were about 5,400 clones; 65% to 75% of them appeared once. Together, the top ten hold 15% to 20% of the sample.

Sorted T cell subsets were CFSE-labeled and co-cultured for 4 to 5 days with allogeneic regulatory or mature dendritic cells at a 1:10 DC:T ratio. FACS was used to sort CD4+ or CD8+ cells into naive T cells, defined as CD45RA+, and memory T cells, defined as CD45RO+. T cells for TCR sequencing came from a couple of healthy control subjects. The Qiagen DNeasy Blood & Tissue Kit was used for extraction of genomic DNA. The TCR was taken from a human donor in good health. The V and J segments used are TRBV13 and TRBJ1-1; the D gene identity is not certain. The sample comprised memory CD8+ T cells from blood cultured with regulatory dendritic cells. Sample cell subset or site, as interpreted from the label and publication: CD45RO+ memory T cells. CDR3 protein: CASSPPPYMNTEAFF. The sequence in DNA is TGTGCCAGCAGCCCTCCTCCCTACATGAACACTGAAGCTTTCTTT.